This T cell receptor (beta chain) was recovered during a study of T cell repertoires in ileal Crohn's disease. Across the whole study: All patients had surgery for stricturing (61%) or penetrating (about 40%) disease. Regarding the study as a whole: Compared with non-smokers, active smokers at surgery showed more clonal expansions.

CDR1 and CDR2 from the germline V gene are MNHEY and SMNVEV (reference sequence). With 7 bases clipped from V and 2 bases from J, the junction kept 4 bases outside the gene matches. This CDR3 contains 13 residues. Eligibility required adulthood, ileal or ileocolonic Crohn's disease and indicated ileocolonic resection. Comments on this clone: What it binds is unknown.

The repertoire was sequenced with immunoSEQ multiplex PCR; TCRdb's copy has only in-frame clones and lacks some. The sample holds 2,000 to 3,000 clones, 76% seen once. The chain employs TRBV27 and TRBJ1-1, with 7 bases aligning to TRBD1. This sequence was found in an adult with Crohn's disease. Sequencing input: ileal tissue. The CDR3 spells CASTRTGNTEAFF. Here the CDR3 DNA reads TGTGCCAGCACCCGGACAGGAAACACTGAAGCTTTCTTT.